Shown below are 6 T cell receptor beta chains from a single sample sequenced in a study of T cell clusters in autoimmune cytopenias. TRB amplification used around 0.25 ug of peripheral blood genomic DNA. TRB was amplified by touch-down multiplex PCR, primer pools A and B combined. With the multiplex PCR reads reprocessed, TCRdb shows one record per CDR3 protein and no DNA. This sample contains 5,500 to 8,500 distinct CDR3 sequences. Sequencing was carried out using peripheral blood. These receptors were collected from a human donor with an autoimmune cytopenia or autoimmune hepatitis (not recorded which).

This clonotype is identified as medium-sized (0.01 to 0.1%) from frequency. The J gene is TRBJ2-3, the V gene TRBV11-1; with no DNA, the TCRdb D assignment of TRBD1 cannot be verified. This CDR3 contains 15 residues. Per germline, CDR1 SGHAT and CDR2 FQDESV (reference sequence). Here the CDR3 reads CASSFQGARADTQYF. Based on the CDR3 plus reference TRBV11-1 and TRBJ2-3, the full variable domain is EAEVAQSPRYKITEKSQAVAFWCDPISGHATLYWYRQILGQGPELLVQFQDESVVDDSQLPKDRFSAERLKGVDSTLKIQPAELGDSAMYLCASSFQGARADTQYFGPGTRLTVL.

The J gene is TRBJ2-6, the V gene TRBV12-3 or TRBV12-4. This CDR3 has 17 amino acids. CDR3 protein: CASTLGSVFSGANVLTF.

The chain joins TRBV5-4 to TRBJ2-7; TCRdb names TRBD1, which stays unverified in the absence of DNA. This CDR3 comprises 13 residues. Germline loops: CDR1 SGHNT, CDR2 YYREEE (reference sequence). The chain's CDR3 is CASSRTTRGEQYF.

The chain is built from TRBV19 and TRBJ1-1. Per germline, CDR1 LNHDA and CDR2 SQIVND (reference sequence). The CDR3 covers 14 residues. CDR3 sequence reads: CASSKPDTYTEAFF.

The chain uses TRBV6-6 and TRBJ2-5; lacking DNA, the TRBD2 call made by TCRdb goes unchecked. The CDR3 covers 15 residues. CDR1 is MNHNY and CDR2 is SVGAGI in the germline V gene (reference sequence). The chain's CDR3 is CASSYVTSRQETQYF.

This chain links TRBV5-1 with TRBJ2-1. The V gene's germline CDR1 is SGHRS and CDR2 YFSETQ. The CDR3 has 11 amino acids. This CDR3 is CASSLEYEQFF.